A single sample gave rise to the 8 T cell receptor beta chains below, sequenced in a study of T cell changes during pregnancy in multiple sclerosis. Here immunoSEQ multiplex PCR was the method, and the copy in TCRdb shows in-frame clones only, minus some. The repertoire includes 75,000 to 95,000 clones, around 93% of them detected once, and 0.95% sits in the top ten. This specimen consisted of peripheral blood, obtained before pregnancy. These receptors all come from a female donor with multiple sclerosis, enrolled in a pregnancy study.

The V call is TRBV4-2, the J call TRBJ2-2, with 13 bases identical to TRBD2. Germline V gene sequence: CDR1 LGHNA, CDR2 YNFKEQ. V lost 0 bases and J lost 7; bases outside the gene matches: 8. This CDR3 is built from 18 residues. Here the CDR3 DNA reads TGTGCCAGCAGCCAAGATCCAACTAGCGGGAGGGGGGTCGGGGAGCTGTTTTTT. It translates to CASSQDPTSGRGVGELFF.

This chain joins TRBV6-1 and TRBJ2-7; 9 bases line up with TRBD1. This CDR3 spans 14 amino acids. Germline V lookup: CDR1 MNHNS, CDR2 SASEGT. J was trimmed by 2 bases and V by 10 bases; bases with no gene match: 9. The CDR3 protein is CAILRDRVAYEQYF. DNA of the CDR3: TGTGCCATCCTCAGGGACAGGGTCGCCTACGAGCAGTACTTC.

The chain recombines TRBV7-2 with TRBJ1-5; TRBD1 is a possible D gene (6 bases). The CDR3 sequence is 14 residues long. Trimming left V 4 bases short and J 0 bases short, with 7 bases between. In germline, CDR1 is SGHTA, CDR2 FQGNSA. The DNA of the CDR3 is TGTGCCAGCAGCTACAGGGATAGCAATCAGCCCCAGCATTTT. Its protein product is CASSYRDSNQPQHF.

The CDR3 nucleotides read TGCGCCAGCAGTGAGTCGGGCGGGGCCCTGCATGAGCAGTTCTTC. Amino acid sequence: CASSESGGALHEQFF. The chain employs TRBV10-1 and TRBJ2-1, with D perhaps matching TRBD2 (6 bases). The germline gives CDR1 WNHNN, CDR2 SYGVQD (reference sequence). V was clipped by 0 bases and J by 8 bases, with 14 bases between them. The CDR3 has 15 residues.

This chain uses TRBV7-6 with TRBJ2-1; D is possibly TRBD2 (6 bases). Germline V gene lookup returns CDR1 SGHVS and CDR2 FNYEAQ. V lost 3 bases, J lost 2 bases, and 11 bases lay in between. The CDR3 covers 15 residues. The CDR3 DNA follows: TGTGCCAGCAGCTTCGGGGGAACTCCCTACAATGAGCAGTTCTTC. Translated: CASSFGGTPYNEQFF.

This clone was picked up one time. The chain joins TRBV5-1 to TRBJ2-3; 9 nucleotides match TRBD2. The CDR3 is 18 residues long. The ends lost 0 bases at V and 2 bases at J; junction bases unmatched: 10. From germline, CDR1 is SGHRS and CDR2 YFSETQ. DNA for the CDR3: TGCGCCAGCAGCTTGGAGCCTAGCGGGACGACCAACACAGATACGCAGTATTTT. Translation gives CASSLEPSGTTNTDTQYF.

Here the CDR3 reads CASSLVAGMNTEAFF. The CDR3 DNA sequence: TGCGCCAGCAGCTTGGTAGCGGGCATGAACACTGAAGCTTTCTTT. The rearrangement links TRBV5-1 to TRBJ1-1; D gene unclear. V was cut by 0 bases and J by 0 bases, with 9 bases left in between. The CDR3 contains 15 residues. The germline CDR1 and CDR2 sequences are SGHRS and YFSETQ.

The rearrangement uses TRBV15 and TRBJ1-2; a weak D match, TRBD1 (5 bases). Trimming cost V 1 base and J 1 base, with 19 bases left between them. CDR1 and CDR2 from the germline V gene are LNHNV and YYDKDF (reference sequence). The CDR3 has 18 residues. The CDR3: CATSRAPVQGAVNYGYTF. DNA of the CDR3: TGTGCCACCAGCAGAGCTCCGGTCCAAGGGGCGGTTAACTATGGCTACACCTTC.